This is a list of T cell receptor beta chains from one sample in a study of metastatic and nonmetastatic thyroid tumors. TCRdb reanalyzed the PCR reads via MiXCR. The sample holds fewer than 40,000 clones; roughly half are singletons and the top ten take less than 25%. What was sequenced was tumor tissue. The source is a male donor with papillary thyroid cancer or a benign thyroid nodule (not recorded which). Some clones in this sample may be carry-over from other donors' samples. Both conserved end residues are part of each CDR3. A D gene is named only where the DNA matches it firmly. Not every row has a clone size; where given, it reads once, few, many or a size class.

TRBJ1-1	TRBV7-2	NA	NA	TGTGCCAGCAGCTTTCAGGACGGCACTGAAGCTTTCTTT	CASSFQDGTEAFF
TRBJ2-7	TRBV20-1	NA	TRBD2	TGCAGTGCTAGAGCGGGTAGCGGGGGGATTTACGAGCAGTACTTC	CSARAGSGGIYEQYF
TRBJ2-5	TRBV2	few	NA	TGTGCCAGCAGTGGAGAGACCCAGTACTTC	CASSGETQYF
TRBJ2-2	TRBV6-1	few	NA	TGTGCCAGCAGTGAATCGGTTGAGGGAACCGGGGAGCTGTTTTTT	CASSESVEGTGELFF
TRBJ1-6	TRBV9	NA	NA	TGTGCCAGCAGCGTAGGGGGGACCTCCTCCTATAATTCACCCCTCCACTTT	CASSVGGTSSYNSPLHF
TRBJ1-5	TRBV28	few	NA	TGTGCCAGCAGTCGTTCAGGGATTTATAGCAATCAGCCCCAGCATTTT	CASSRSGIYSNQPQHF
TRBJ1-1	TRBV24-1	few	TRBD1	TGTGCCAGCCAGGGGGCGCGGGACACTGAAGCTTTCTTT	CASQGARDTEAFF
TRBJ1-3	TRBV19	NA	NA	TGTGCCAGTAGTAAGGCGGGACCGGCCTCTGGAAACACCATATATTTT	CASSKAGPASGNTIYF
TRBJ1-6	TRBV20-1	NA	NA	TGCAGTGCACAAGTCGGGGGGGCTTCTTCACCCCTCCACTTT	CSAQVGGASSPLHF
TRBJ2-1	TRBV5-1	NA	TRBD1	TGCGCCAGCAGCAGAGGGACAGGTTCCTACAATGAGCAGTTCTTC	CASSRGTGSYNEQFF
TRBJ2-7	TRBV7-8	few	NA	TGTGCCAGCAGCTTAGGTCCAGGGTCCTCCTACGAGCAGTACTTC	CASSLGPGSSYEQYF
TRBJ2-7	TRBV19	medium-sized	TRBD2	TGTGCCAGTAGTACCGGGACTAGCGGGAATCTTAACTTC	CASSTGTSGNLNF
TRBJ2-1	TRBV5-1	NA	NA	TGCGCCAGCAGCTTGGTGGCAGAGTACAATGAGCAGTTCTTC	CASSLVAEYNEQFF
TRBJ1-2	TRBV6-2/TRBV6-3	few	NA	TGTGCCAGCAGTTACGGTGGGCAGCCCTATGGCTACACCTTC	CASSYGGQPYGYTF
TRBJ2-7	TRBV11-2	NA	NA	TGTGCCAGCAGGTTCGGGGACGACTACGAGCAGTACTTC	CASRFGDDYEQYF
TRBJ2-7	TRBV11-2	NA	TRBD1	TGTGCCAGCAGCACCGGGACAGGGGGTTACGAGCAGTACTTC	CASSTGTGGYEQYF
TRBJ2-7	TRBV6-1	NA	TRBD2	TGTGCCAGCAGTGTTCACAGCGGGAGTGGGTCCTACGAGCAGTACTTC	CASSVHSGSGSYEQYF
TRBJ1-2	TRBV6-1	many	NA	TGTGCCAGCAGGCAGGGTTTTAACTATGGCTACACCTTC	CASRQGFNYGYTF
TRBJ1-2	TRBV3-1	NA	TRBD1	TGTGCCAGCAGCCAGTGGGACAGGGCTAACTATGGCTACACCTTC	CASSQWDRANYGYTF
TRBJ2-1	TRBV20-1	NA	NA	TGCAGTGCTAGCATGGGGGAGACCTCCTACAATGAGCAGTTCTTC	CSASMGETSYNEQFF
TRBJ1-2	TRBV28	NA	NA	TGTGCCAGCAGCCTACCGGGGACCACCTATGGCTACACCTTC	CASSLPGTTYGYTF
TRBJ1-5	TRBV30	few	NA	TGTGCCTGGAGTTATGGTGATTCGGGACAGCCCCAGCATTTT	CAWSYGDSGQPQHF
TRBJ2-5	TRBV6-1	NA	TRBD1	TGTGCCAGCAGTGAAGGGGACAGGGACCAAGAGACCCAGTACTTC	CASSEGDRDQETQYF
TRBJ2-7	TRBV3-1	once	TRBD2	TGTGCCAGCAGCCCTAGCGGGACCCCCTACGAGCAGTACTTC	CASSPSGTPYEQYF
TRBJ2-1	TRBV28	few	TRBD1	TGTGCCAGCAGAACCACCCGGGACAGGGGTGCGTACAATGAGCAGTTCTTC	CASRTTRDRGAYNEQFF
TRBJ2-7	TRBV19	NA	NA	TGTGCCAGTGTTGACAGCGAAGCCCCTTACGAGCAGTACTTC	CASVDSEAPYEQYF
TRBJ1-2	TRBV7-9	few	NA	TGTGCCAGCAGCTCCCCGCATCTTACAGTGGATGGCTACACCTTC	CASSSPHLTVDGYTF